This T cell receptor beta chain was retrieved from a study of regulatory T cells. This clone occurred once. Amplification used 52 TRBV primers and 13 TRBJ primers. Some clones are missing from TCRdb's copy, which holds only in-frame ones; the method was immunoSEQ multiplex PCR. Here the sample spans over 20,000 clones, over 85% being singletons. V lost 10 bases, J lost 2 bases, and 11 bases stayed unmatched. This CDR3 region has 14 residues. Germline V CDR1 and CDR2: MDHEN, SYDVKM. This rearrangement joins TRBV28 to TRBJ2-7, with 7 bases matching TRBD1. This clonotype was obtained from a child aged 2 to 10 with CD3G deficiency. The sample comprised CD8+ T cells sorted from blood. CDR3 amino acids: CATNGNRGPYEQYF. Here the CDR3 DNA reads TGTGCCACCAACGGGAACAGGGGCCCCTACGAGCAGTACTTC.